The T cell receptor beta chain described here comes from a study of CD8 T cells in Susac syndrome. Random-hexamer reverse transcription was applied to roughly 0.5 to 1 ug RNA. Across 54 Vbeta and 13 Jbeta, immunoSEQ multiplex PCR amplified TCR beta CDR3. TCRdb reprocessed the immunoSEQ multiplex PCR reads via MiXCR and lists one record per CDR3 protein. This sample has about 150,000 distinct CDR3 sequences, with over 85% found just once. Sequencing of TCR beta covered CD8+ and CD4+ T cells obtained from blood. Bulk CD8+ and CD4+ cells came from magnetic negative isolation; CD8+ TEMRA by FACS. CDR1 LGHDT and CDR2 YNNKEL come from the germline V gene (reference sequence). V was trimmed by 2 bases and J by 8 bases, leaving 12 bases between them. The CDR3 length is 13 residues. As concerns this clonotype: Its antigen is still unknown.

General study results and limits: In its TCR sequencing and HLA analysis, the study acknowledged that the number of individuals was relatively small.

The sample consisted of CD4+ T cells from PBMCs. V is TRBV3-1 and J is TRBJ1-2, with D maybe TRBD1 (5 bases). This sequence was found in a human donor with multiple sclerosis. CDR3 residues: CASSQYDRFGYTF. The CDR3 DNA follows: TGTGCCAGCAGCCAATATGACAGATTCGGCTACACCTTC.